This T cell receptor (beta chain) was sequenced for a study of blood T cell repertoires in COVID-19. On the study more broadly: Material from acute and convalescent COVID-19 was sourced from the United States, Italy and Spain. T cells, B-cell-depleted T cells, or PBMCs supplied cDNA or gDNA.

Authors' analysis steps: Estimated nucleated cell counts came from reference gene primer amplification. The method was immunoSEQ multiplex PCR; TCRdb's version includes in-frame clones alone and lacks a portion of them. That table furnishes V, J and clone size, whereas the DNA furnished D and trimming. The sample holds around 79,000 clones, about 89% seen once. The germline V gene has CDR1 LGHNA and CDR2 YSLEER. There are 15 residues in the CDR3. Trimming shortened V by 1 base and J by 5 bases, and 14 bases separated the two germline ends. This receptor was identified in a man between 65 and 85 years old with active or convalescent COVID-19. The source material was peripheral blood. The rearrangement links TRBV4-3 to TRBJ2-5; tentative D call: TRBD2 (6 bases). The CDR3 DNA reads TGCGCCAGCAGCCAAGGGGCAGGGCTAGCGGAGACCCAGTACTTC. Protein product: CASSQGAGLAETQYF.